By share, the clone carrying this T cell receptor (beta chain) counts as medium-sized (0.01 to 0.1%). Its antigen is unknown. The entry originates in a study of cytomegalovirus exposure and HLA in healthy donors. Primers: 60 Vbeta forward and 13 Jbeta reverse. Clones were read by immunoSEQ multiplex PCR, and TCRdb kept only the in-frame ones, dropping some. Among roughly 56,000 clones, approximately 89% were seen once, and the ten largest hold 1.4%. Whole-study results and caveats: Accounts indicate the classifier identified cytomegalovirus status with strong specificity and sensitivity. A later analysis reportedly found fewer N-insertions in an Asian-associated ancestry cluster than the approximately 670-donor mean. The investigators catalogued 150 to 200 TCR beta chains as cytomegalovirus-associated. In a later analysis, at a false discovery rate of 0.05, roughly 17,000 TCR beta sequences matched HLA alleles.

Sequenced input: PBMCs. This clonotype originated in a man aged 18 to 30 in good health and CMV-seronegative.

The CDR3 sequence: CASSYAGGVLNTEAFF. CDR3 DNA: TGTGCCAGCAGTTACGCCGGAGGGGTGTTGAACACTGAAGCTTTCTTT. The chain combines TRBV6-5 with TRBJ1-1, with D tentatively TRBD1 (5 bases). The CDR3 has 16 amino acids. Germline loops: CDR1 MNHEY, CDR2 SVGAGI. Trimming took off 2 bases at V and 0 bases at J, with 13 bases between the two ends.